This T cell receptor beta chain was recovered during a study of cytomegalovirus exposure and HLA in healthy donors. The V end lost 5 bases, the J end lost 5 bases, and 16 bases lay between the germline ends. This CDR3 has 15 amino acids. Germline CDR1 is SGHVS and CDR2 is FQNEAQ. The PCR made use of 60 Vbeta and 13 Jbeta primers. Sequenced by immunoSEQ multiplex PCR; TCRdb stores in-frame clones only, minus some. Of about 60,000 clones in the sample, about 70% were seen once. This TCR came from a woman aged 55-70 years in good health and CMV-seropositive. Sequenced: PBMCs. This chain uses TRBV7-8 with TRBJ1-5, with D perhaps TRBD1 (5 bases). The CDR3 spells CASSPIKGPYQPQHF. CDR3 in DNA: TGTGCCAGCAGCCCCATAAAGGGGCCTTATCAGCCCCAGCATTTT.